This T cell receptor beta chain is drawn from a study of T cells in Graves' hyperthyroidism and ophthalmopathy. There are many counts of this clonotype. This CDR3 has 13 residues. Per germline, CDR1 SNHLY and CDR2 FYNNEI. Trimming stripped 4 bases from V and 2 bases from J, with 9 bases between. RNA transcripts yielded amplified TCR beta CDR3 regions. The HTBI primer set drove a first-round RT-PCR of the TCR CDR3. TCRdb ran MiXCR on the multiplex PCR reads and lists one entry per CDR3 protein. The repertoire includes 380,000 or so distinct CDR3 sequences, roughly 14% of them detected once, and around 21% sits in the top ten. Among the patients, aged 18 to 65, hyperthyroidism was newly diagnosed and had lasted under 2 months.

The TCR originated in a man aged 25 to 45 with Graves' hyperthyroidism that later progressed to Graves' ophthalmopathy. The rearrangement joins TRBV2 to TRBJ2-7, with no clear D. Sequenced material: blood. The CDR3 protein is CASSVTDAYEQYF. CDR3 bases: TGTGCCAGCAGTGTAACTGATGCCTACGAGCAGTACTTC.